This paragraph covers one T cell receptor beta chain sequence. What it binds is not known. These data belong to a study of blood T cells in healthy people across ages. Overall study findings and caveats: More naive CD4+ cells and higher diversity were found in long-lived than in aged donors. Strong correlation linked observed beta diversity and percent naive T cells. Across the age range, TCR beta diversity per million T cells fell in a roughly linear way.

It was with a sample-barcoded 5' primer and a J-beta primer mix that a second PCR of roughly 7 to 12 cycles was run. TCRdb passed the 5' RACE reads through MiXCR, listing each CDR3 protein once. The sample lists 650,000 to 800,000 distinct CDR3 sequences; over 40% were seen once. Source material: blood. The TCR comes from a woman aged 80 or over in good health.

The CDR3 bases are TGTGCCACCAGTGATTGGGACGAGCAGTACTTC. Translation: CATSDWDEQYF. The rearrangement links TRBV24-1 to TRBJ2-7; D unresolved. The germline V gene encodes CDR1 KGHDR and CDR2 SFDVKD. Trimming took 2 bases from V and 5 from J, leaving 3 bases between them. The CDR3 totals 11 residues.